The 28 T cell receptor beta chains below were found in one sample sequenced in a study of a mutant IDH1 vaccine in newly diagnosed glioma. The antigens these receptors bind are not known. Here immunoSEQ multiplex PCR was the method, and the copy in TCRdb shows in-frame clones only, minus some. The sample carries around 56,000 clones, roughly 80% recorded once. Specified time point: week 5, during vaccination. In the vaccine, a single dose held 300 ug of the mutant IDH1 20-mer peptide, along with topical imiquimod. Sequencing was performed on PBMCs, taken from a glioma patient whose treatment included an IDH1 peptide vaccine. These receptors all stem from a woman under 30 with glioma. Some clones in this sample may be carry-over from other donors' samples.

CDR3 region: CASSSVSRDTDTQYF. CDR3 nucleotides: TGCGCCAGCAGCTCCGTTTCGAGAGACACAGATACGCAGTATTTT. V gene TRBV5-1 combines with J gene TRBJ2-3, with no clear D. CDR1 is SGHRS, CDR2 YFSETQ, per germline. The CDR3 totals 15 residues. The V end was cut by 3 bases, the J end by 2 bases, with 13 bases between. The full variable domain, its missing parts supplied by reference TRBV5-1 and TRBJ2-3, is KAGVTQTPRYLIKTRGQQVTLSCSPISGHRSVSWYQQTPGQGLQFLFEYFSETQRNKGNFPGRFSGRQFSNSRSEMNVSTLELGDSALYLCASSSVSRDTDTQYFGPGTRLTVL.

This chain joins TRBV7-2 and TRBJ2-5, with D perhaps matching TRBD1 (6 bases). The CDR3 runs to 13 residues. Germline CDR1 and CDR2: SGHTA and FQGNSA. Trimming left V 3 bases short and J 5 bases short, with 10 bases between. The CDR3 DNA is TGTGCCAGCAGCTTCAGGGGTCGGGAGACCCAGTACTTC. Translation gives CASSFRGRETQYF.

This rearrangement joins TRBV6-5 to TRBJ2-2; D ambiguous. Per germline, CDR1 MNHEY and CDR2 SVGAGI. Trimming stripped 7 bases from V and 0 bases from J, with 9 bases between. CDR3 size: 14 residues. CDR3 region: CASKRRSNTGELFF. CDR3 in DNA: TGTGCCAGCAAGCGCAGATCGAACACCGGGGAGCTGTTTTTT.

This clone was counted only a few times. V usage is TRBV5-1 and J usage is TRBJ1-4; D gene unclear. This CDR3 comprises 13 residues. Per germline, CDR1 SGHRS and CDR2 YFSETQ. V was shortened by 0 bases and J by 8 bases, with 8 bases between the two germline ends. The CDR3 here is CASSLGTLEKLFF. CDR3 sequence (DNA): TGCGCCAGCAGCTTGGGGACGCTCGAAAAACTGTTTTTT.

This clone was seen only a few times. The chain carries TRBV6-1 and TRBJ1-5, with D perhaps TRBD1 (5 bases). CDR1 MNHNS and CDR2 SASEGT come from the germline V gene. This CDR3 region has 15 residues. Deletions cut 5 bases from V and 4 bases from J, with 15 bases between. The CDR3 DNA reads TGTGCCAGCAGTTCCGGGACCGTAGCTAATCAGCCCCAGCATTTT. Translated, it gives CASSSGTVANQPQHF.

This CDR3 reads CASFRPGSSYEQYF. The CDR3 DNA reads as TGTGCCAGCTTTCGGCCAGGGAGCTCCTACGAGCAGTACTTC. The chain carries TRBV6-5 and TRBJ2-5; possibly TRBD1 or TRBD2 for D (5 bases each). Matching the DNA end better, TRBJ2-7 makes the J call doubtful. Germline loops: CDR1 MNHEY, CDR2 SVGAGI. The CDR3 covers 14 residues.

The chain joins TRBV6-5 to TRBJ1-3; TRBD1 might be the D (5 bases). V lost 6 bases and J 0 bases, leaving 12 bases between the germline ends. The CDR3 has 15 residues. CDR1 is MNHEY, CDR2 SVGAGI, per germline. The CDR3 bases are TGTGCCAGCAGCCGCGGACAACGCTCTGGAAACACCATATATTTT. Its protein is CASSRGQRSGNTIYF.

The V call is TRBV12-5, the J call TRBJ1-2; D is uncertain. V was trimmed by 0 bases and J by 0 bases, leaving 17 bases between them. This CDR3 spans 18 amino acids. The germline V gene encodes CDR1 LGHNT and CDR2 FRNRAP. CDR3 amino acids: CASGLVLGSAISNYGYTF. The CDR3 DNA sequence: TGTGCTAGTGGTTTGGTACTCGGCAGCGCTATTTCTAACTATGGCTACACCTTC.

V gene TRBV4-3 combines with J gene TRBJ1-5; D remains ambiguous. The CDR3 sequence is 16 residues long. CDR1 is LGHNA, CDR2 YSLEER, per germline. The V end was cut by 4 bases, the J end by 3 bases, with 16 bases between. CDR3 sequence (DNA): TGCGCCAGCAGCCCAGAGAGGTTCGCCCTCAATCAGCCCCAGCATTTT. Amino acid sequence: CASSPERFALNQPQHF.

J is TRBJ2-4 and V is TRBV28, with a weak D call TRBD2 (6 bases). V dropped 7 bases and J dropped 2 bases, with 21 bases sitting between them. The CDR3 length is 17 residues. Germline assignment: CDR1 MDHEN and CDR2 SYDVKM. CDR3 sequence reads: CASTLPGGIGTKNIQYF. Written as DNA, the CDR3 is TGTGCCAGCACTCTCCCTGGGGGGATCGGGACCAAAAACATTCAGTACTTC.

V gene TRBV2 combines with J gene TRBJ1-1; D may be TRBD1 (5 bases). The germline V and J ends were trimmed by 4 bases and 3 bases, with 12 bases remaining between them. Germline assignment: CDR1 SNHLY and CDR2 FYNNEI. The CDR3 runs 14 residues. The DNA of the CDR3 is TGTGCCAGCAGTGTGTGGGGGGGATACACTGAAGCTTTCTTT. Protein: CASSVWGGYTEAFF.

The rearrangement links TRBV9 to TRBJ2-2; 14 bases match TRBD2. The CDR3 is made up of 17 amino acids. The trim removed 4 bases at V and 2 bases at J, leaving 4 bases unmatched. CDR1 and CDR2 from the germline V gene are SGDLS and YYNGEE. The CDR3 here is CASSTGLAGANTGELFF. CDR3 nucleotide sequence: TGTGCCAGCAGCACGGGACTAGCGGGGGCAAACACCGGGGAGCTGTTTTTT.

This chain uses TRBV5-1 with TRBJ1-6, with TRBD1 identical over 8 bases. V shed 5 bases, J shed 8 bases, and the junction held 18 bases outside the gene matches. The CDR3 runs 18 residues. Germline V CDR1 and CDR2: SGHRS, YFSETQ. The CDR3 loop is CASSPQLTGAARHSPLHF. The CDR3 DNA is TGCGCCAGCAGTCCGCAATTGACAGGGGCCGCGAGACATTCACCCCTCCACTTT.

Here the CDR3 DNA reads TGTGCCAGCAGTTACTCCGACCAAGGCGACACCGGGGAGCTGTTTTTT. Its translation is CASSYSDQGDTGELFF. This chain joins TRBV6-5 and TRBJ2-2; D is ambiguous. CDR1 MNHEY and CDR2 SVGAGI come from the germline V gene. CDR3 length: 16 amino acids. Trimming shortened V by 0 bases and J by 3 bases, and 11 bases separated the two germline ends.

J is TRBJ2-1 and V is TRBV19; D unclear. V was shortened by 3 bases and J by 6 bases, with 9 bases between the two germline ends. The germline V gene encodes CDR1 LNHDA and CDR2 SQIVND (reference sequence). The CDR3 spans 13 residues. The CDR3 sequence is CASSMGGSNEQFF. The CDR3, as DNA: TGTGCCAGTAGTATGGGCGGAAGCAATGAGCAGTTCTTC. The full variable domain, its missing parts supplied by reference TRBV19 and TRBJ2-1, is DGGITQSPKYLFRKEGQNVTLSCEQNLNHDAMYWYRQDPGQGLRLIYYSQIVNDFQKGDIAEGYSVSREKKESFPLTVTSAQKNPTAFYLCASSMGGSNEQFFGPGTRLTVL.

The rearrangement joins TRBV30 to TRBJ2-3; unclear D gene. V dropped 1 base and J dropped 1 base, with 6 bases sitting between them. CDR1 GTSNPN and CDR2 SVGIG come from the germline V gene (reference sequence). CDR3 length equals 13 residues. The CDR3 DNA is TGTGCCTGGAGTGAAGGGCGCACAGATACGCAGTATTTT. Its protein is CAWSEGRTDTQYF. The full variable domain, with the rest looked up from reference TRBV30 and TRBJ2-3, is SQTIHQWPATLVQPVGSPLSLECTVEGTSNPNLYWYRQAAGRGLQLLFYSVGIGQISSEVPQNLSASRPQDRQFILSSKKLLLSDSGFYLCAWSEGRTDTQYFGPGTRLTVL.

The J gene is TRBJ1-3, the V gene TRBV7-2, with 7 bases fitting TRBD1. The CDR3 runs 16 residues. Germline-derived CDR1 and CDR2 are SGHTA and FQGNSA. The ends lost 5 bases at V and 0 bases at J; junction bases unmatched: 7. This chain's CDR3 is CASSRRDSFSGNTIYF. The CDR3 DNA reads as TGTGCCAGCAGCAGAAGGGACAGTTTCTCTGGAAACACCATATATTTT.

The V call is TRBV19, the J call TRBJ1-1; D is perhaps TRBD1 (5 bases). Looked up from germline, CDR1 is LNHDA and CDR2 is SQIVND (reference sequence). The CDR3 is 15 amino acids. V lost 6 bases to trimming and J lost 4 bases, with 18 bases between them. This CDR3 is CASSLSVQGSTEAFF. DNA for the CDR3: TGTGCCAGTAGCCTATCGGTGCAGGGAAGCACTGAAGCTTTCTTT.

CDR3: CASSYLKFAGEGYTF. Here the CDR3 DNA reads TGTGCCAGCAGTTACCTAAAGTTTGCAGGGGAAGGCTACACCTTC. The chain employs TRBV6-6 and TRBJ1-2; D may be TRBD1 (6 bases). In germline, CDR1 is MNHNY, CDR2 SVGAGI (reference sequence). Trimming left V 2 bases short and J 8 bases short, with 18 bases between. This CDR3 region has 15 residues.

V gene TRBV9 combines with J gene TRBJ2-7; tentatively, D is TRBD2 (6 bases). CDR1 SGDLS and CDR2 YYNGEE come from the germline V gene. This CDR3 has 13 amino acids. V gave up 3 bases and J gave up 3 bases, with 10 bases separating them. Here the CDR3 reads CASSAGLDYEQYF. CDR3 sequence (DNA): TGTGCCAGCAGCGCGGGACTTGACTACGAGCAGTACTTC.

The chain joins TRBV9 to TRBJ2-5; D ambiguous. The germline V gene has CDR1 SGDLS and CDR2 YYNGEE. V lost 2 bases and J 5 bases, leaving 13 bases between the germline ends. CDR3 length: 14 amino acids. Here the CDR3 reads CASSVGTVRETQYF. CDR3 in DNA: TGTGCCAGCAGCGTCGGTACGGTTAGGGAGACCCAGTACTTC. The whole variable domain, remainder taken from reference TRBV9 and TRBJ2-5, is DSGVTQTPKHLITATGQRVTLRCSPRSGDLSVYWYQQSLDQGLQFLIQYYNGEERAKGNILERFSAQQFPDLHSELNLSSLELGDSALYFCASSVGTVRETQYFGPGTRLLVL.

The chain links TRBV5-1 to TRBJ2-7; D possibly uses TRBD1 or TRBD2 (8 bases each). CDR3 size: 18 residues. With 3 bases removed from V and 5 bases from J, the gap between germline ends came to 27 bases. CDR1 and CDR2 (germline): SGHRS, YFSETQ. The CDR3 region is CASSYGQGVGRAGNEQYF. The DNA for the CDR3 is TGCGCCAGCAGCTACGGACAGGGCGTCGGGAGGGCCGGGAACGAGCAGTACTTC.

This clone was counted a single time. The chain links TRBV19 to TRBJ2-2; D unclear. This CDR3 region has 18 residues. V lost 0 bases, J lost 0 bases, and 14 bases lay in between. Per germline, CDR1 LNHDA and CDR2 SQIVND (reference sequence). In DNA, the CDR3 is TGTGCCAGTAGTATAGATGATTGGGCGTCTCCGAACACCGGGGAGCTGTTTTTT. Translation gives CASSIDDWASPNTGELFF.

The chain links TRBV29-1 to TRBJ1-1; 9 bases are a match to TRBD1. Germline V gene data show CDR1 as SQVTM and CDR2 as ANQGSEA. V lost 7 bases, J lost 5 bases, and 8 bases stayed unmatched. CDR3 size: 13 residues. The CDR3 nucleotides are TGCAGCGCCGGGGACAGGGACGGAACTGAAGCTTTCTTT. Amino acid sequence: CSAGDRDGTEAFF.

This clone was seen once. CDR3: CAVPGRFYEQYF. The CDR3 DNA is TGTGCCGTCCCGGGACGGTTCTACGAGCAGTACTTC. This rearrangement joins TRBV21-1 to TRBJ2-7. TRBV21-1 is termed a pseudogene. The CDR3 runs to 12 residues.

A single count supports this clone. The chain is built from TRBV6-5 and TRBJ2-1, with D unresolved. The V gene lost 2 bases and the J gene lost 9 bases, with 17 bases spanning the gap. The CDR3 consists of 15 residues. Germline loops: CDR1 MNHEY, CDR2 SVGAGI. Here the CDR3 reads CASSYAPAGAGEQFF. The CDR3 coding sequence is TGTGCCAGCAGTTACGCCCCCGCCGGTGCTGGTGAGCAGTTCTTC.

CDR3 in amino acids: CASSSGKTAAHSSNQPQHF. The CDR3 DNA reads as TGTGCCAGTAGTAGCGGTAAGACAGCGGCACATAGTAGCAATCAGCCCCAGCATTTT. The chain couples TRBV19 to TRBJ1-5; D possibly corresponds to TRBD1 (5 bases). The V and J ends lost 4 bases and 0 bases respectively, with 22 bases between them. CDR1 LNHDA and CDR2 SQIVND come from the germline V gene (reference sequence). This CDR3 contains 19 residues.

CDR3 DNA sequence: TGTGCCAGCAGCTTAGCAGAGAACACTGAAGCTTTCTTT. This translates into CASSLAENTEAFF. V and J are TRBV7-7 and TRBJ1-1; D not certain. Germline CDR1 SSHAT, CDR2 FNYEAQ (reference sequence). This CDR3 spans 13 amino acids. The V and J ends lost 0 bases and 1 base respectively, with 3 bases between them.